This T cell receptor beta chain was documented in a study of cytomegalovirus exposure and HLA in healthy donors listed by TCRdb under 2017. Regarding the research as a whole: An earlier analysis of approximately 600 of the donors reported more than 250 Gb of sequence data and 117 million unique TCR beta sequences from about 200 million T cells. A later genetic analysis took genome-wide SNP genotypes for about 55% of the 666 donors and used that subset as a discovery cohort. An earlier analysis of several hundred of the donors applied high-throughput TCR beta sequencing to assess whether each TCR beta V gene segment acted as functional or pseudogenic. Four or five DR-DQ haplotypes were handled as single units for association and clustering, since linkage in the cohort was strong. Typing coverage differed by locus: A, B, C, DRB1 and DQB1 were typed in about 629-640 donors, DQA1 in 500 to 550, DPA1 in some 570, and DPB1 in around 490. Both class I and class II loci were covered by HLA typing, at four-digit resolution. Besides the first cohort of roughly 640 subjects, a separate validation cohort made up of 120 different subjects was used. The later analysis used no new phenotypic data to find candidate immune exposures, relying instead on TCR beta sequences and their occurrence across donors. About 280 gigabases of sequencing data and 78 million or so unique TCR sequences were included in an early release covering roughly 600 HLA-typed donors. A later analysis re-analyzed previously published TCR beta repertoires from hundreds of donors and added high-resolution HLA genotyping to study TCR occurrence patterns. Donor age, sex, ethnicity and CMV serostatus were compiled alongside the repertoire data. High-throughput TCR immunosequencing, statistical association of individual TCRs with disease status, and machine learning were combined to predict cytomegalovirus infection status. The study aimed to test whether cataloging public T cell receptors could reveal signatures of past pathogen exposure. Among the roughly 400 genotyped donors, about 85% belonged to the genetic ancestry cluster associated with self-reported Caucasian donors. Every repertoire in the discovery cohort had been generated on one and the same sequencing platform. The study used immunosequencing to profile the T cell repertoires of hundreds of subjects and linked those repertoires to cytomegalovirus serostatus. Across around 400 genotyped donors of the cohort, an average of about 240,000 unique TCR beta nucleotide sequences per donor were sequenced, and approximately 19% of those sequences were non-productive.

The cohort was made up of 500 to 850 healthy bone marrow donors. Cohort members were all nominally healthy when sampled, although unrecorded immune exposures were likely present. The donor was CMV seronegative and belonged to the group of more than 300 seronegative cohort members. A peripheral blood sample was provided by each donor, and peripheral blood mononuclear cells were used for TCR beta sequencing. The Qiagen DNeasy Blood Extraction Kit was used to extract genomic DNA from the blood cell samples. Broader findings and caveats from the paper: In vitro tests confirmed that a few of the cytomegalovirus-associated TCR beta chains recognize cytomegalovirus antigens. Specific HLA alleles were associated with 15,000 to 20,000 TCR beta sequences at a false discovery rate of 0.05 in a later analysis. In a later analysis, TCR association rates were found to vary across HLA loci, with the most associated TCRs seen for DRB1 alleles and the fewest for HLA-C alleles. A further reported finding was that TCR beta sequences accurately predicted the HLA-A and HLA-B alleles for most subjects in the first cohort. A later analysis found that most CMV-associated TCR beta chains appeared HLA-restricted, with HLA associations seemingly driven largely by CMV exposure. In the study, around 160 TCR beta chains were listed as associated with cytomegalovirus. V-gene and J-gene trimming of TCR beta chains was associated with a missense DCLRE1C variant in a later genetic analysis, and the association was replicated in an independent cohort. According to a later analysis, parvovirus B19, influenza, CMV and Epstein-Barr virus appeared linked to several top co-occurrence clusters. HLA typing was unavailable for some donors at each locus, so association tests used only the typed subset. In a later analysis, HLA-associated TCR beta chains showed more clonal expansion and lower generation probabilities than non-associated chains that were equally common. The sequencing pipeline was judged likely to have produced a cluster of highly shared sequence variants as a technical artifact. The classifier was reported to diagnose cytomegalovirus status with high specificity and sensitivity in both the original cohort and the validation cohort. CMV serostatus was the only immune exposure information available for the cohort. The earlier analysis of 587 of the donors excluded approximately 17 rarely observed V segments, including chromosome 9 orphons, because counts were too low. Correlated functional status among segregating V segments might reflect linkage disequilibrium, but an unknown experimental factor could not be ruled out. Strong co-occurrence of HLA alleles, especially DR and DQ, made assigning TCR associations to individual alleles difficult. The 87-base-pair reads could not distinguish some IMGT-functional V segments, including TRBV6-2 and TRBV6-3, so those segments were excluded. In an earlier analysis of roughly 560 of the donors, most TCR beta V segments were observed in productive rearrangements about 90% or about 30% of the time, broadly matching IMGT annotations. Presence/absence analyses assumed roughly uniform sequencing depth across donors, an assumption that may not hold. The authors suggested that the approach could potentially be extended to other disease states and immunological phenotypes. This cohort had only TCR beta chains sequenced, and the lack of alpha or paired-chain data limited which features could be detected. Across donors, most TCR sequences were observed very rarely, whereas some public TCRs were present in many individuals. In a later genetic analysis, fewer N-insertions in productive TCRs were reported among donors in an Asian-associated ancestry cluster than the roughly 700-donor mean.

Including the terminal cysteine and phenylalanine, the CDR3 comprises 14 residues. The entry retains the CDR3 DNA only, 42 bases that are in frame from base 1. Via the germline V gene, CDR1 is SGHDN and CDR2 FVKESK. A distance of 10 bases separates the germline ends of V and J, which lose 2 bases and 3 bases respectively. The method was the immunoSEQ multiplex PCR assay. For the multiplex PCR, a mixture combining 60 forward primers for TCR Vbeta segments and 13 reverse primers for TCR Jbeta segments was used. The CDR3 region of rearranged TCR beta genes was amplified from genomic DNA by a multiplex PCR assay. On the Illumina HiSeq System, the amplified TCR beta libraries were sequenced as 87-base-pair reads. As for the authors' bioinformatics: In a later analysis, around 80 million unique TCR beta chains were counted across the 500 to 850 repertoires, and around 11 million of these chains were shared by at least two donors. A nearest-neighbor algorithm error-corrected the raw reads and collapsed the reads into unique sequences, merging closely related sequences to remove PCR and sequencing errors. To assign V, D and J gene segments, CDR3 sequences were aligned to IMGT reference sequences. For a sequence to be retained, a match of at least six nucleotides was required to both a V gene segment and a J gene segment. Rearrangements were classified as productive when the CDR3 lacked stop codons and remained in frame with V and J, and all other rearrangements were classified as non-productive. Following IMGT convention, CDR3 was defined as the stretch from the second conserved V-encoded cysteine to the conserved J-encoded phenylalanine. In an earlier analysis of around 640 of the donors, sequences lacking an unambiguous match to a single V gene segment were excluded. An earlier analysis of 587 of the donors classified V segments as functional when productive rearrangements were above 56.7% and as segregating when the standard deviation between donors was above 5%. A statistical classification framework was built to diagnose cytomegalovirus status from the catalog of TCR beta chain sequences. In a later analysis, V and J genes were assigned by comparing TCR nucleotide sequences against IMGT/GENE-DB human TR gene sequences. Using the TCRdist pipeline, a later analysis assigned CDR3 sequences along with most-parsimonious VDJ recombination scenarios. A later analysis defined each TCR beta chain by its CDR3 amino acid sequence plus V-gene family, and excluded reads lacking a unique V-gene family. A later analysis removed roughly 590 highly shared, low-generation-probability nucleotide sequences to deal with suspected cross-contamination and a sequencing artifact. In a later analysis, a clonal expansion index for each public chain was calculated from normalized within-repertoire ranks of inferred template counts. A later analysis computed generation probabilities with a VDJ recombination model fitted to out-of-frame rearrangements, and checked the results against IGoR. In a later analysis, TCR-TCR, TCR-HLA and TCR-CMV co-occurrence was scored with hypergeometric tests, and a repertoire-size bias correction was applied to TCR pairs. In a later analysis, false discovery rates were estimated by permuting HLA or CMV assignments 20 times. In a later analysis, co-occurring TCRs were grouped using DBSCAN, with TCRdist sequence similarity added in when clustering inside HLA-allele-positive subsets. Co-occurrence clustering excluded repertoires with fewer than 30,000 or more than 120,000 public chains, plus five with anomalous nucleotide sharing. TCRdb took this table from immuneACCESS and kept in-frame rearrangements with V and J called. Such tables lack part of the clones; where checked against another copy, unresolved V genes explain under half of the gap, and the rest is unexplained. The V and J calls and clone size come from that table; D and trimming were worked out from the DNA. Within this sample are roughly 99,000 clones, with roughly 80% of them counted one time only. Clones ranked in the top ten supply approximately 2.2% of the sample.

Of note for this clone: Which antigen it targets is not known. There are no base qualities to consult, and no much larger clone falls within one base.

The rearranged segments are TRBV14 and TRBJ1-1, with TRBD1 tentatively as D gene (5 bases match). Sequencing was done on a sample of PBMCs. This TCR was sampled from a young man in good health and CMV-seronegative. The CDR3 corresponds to CASSQTTDYTEAFF. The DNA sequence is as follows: TGTGCCAGCAGCCAAACGACAGACTACACTGAAGCTTTCTTT.